The text below deals with one T cell receptor (beta chain). The observed sequence ends 3 residues before the CDR3 terminus, with the missing tail filled in from the germline J gene. The sample belongs to a study of T cells in women clearing cervical HPV infection. The overall study: Case blood drawn at lesion detection; control blood after infection cleared.

The CDR3 has 14 amino acids. Germline values: CDR1 MNHEY, CDR2 SVGEGT. Profiled with immunoSEQ multiplex PCR; TCRdb holds only in-frame clones, not every one. This sample's table reports about 16,000 clones. The sequenced sample consisted of blood buffy coat. The source of this sequence is a woman between 18 and 70 years old with a cervical HPV16 infection that either progressed to CIN3+ or cleared (not recorded which). The V gene is TRBV6-2 or TRBV6-3, the J gene TRBJ2-3; 8 bases fit TRBD1. Partial CDR3 DNA: TGTGCCAGCAGTTATGGACAGGGCTTTGAGCCG. Translated: CASSYGQGFEP. In full, the CDR3 reads CASSYGQGFEPQYF.